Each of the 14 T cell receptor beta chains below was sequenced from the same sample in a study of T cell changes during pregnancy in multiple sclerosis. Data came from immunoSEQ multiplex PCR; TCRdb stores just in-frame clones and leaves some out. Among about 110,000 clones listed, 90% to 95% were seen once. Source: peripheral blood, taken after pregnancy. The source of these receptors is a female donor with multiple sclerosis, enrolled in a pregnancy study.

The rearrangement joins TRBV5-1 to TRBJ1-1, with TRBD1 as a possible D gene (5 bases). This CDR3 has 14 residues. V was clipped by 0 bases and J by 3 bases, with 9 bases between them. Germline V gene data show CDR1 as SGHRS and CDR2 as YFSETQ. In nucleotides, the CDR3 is TGCGCCAGCAGCTTGGCTGGGGGGTACACTGAAGCTTTCTTT. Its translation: CASSLAGGYTEAFF.

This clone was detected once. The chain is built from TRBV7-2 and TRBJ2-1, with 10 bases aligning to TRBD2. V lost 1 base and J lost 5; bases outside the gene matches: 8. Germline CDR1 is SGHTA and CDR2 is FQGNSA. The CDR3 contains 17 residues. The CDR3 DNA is TGTGCCAGCAGCTTAGTTTCCTTAGCGGGGGGAGACAATGAGCAGTTCTTC. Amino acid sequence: CASSLVSLAGGDNEQFF.

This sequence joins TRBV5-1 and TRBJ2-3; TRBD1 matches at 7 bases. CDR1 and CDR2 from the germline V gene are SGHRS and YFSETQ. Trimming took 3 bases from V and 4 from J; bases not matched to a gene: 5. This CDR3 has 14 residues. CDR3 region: CASSSRGQSDTQYF. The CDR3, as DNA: TGCGCCAGCAGCTCGAGGGGGCAGTCAGATACGCAGTATTTT.

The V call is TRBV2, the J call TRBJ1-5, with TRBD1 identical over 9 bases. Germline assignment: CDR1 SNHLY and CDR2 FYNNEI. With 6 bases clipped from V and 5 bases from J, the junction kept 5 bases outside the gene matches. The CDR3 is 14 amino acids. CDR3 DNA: TGTGCCAGCAGAGGGACAGGGCTTTATCAGCCCCAGCATTTT. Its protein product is CASRGTGLYQPQHF.

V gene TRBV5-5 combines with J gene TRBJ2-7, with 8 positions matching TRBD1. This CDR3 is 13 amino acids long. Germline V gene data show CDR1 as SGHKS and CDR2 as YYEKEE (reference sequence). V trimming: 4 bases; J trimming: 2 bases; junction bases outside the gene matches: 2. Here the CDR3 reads CASSQGAAYEQYF. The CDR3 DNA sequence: TGTGCCAGCAGCCAGGGGGCTGCCTACGAGCAGTACTTC.

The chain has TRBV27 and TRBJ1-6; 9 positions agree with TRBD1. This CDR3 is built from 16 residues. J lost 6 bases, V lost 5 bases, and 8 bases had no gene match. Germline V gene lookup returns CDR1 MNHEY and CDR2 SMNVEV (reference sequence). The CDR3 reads CASSPTSGQGNSPLHF. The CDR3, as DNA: TGTGCCAGCAGTCCAACCTCGGGACAGGGTAATTCACCCCTCCACTTT.

CDR3 protein: CASSLIPVRQETQYF. DNA for the CDR3: TGTGCCAGCAGCTTAATTCCGGTCAGGCAAGAGACCCAGTACTTC. V is TRBV7-2 and J is TRBJ2-5; D call uncertain. The CDR3 totals 15 residues. V was cut by 2 bases and J by 2 bases, with 12 bases left in between. Germline values: CDR1 SGHTA, CDR2 FQGNSA.

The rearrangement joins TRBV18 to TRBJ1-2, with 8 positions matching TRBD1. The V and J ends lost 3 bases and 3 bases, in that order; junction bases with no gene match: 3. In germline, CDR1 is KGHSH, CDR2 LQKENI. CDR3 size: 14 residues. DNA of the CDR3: TGTGCCAGCTCACCGTTGGACAGGGACTATGGCTACACCTTC. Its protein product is CASSPLDRDYGYTF. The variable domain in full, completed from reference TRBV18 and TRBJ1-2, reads NAGVMQNPRHLVRRRGQEARLRCSPMKGHSHVYWYRQLPEEGLKFMVYLQKENIIDESGMPKERFSAEFPKEGPSILRIQQVVRGDSAAYFCASSPLDRDYGYTFGSGTRLTVV.

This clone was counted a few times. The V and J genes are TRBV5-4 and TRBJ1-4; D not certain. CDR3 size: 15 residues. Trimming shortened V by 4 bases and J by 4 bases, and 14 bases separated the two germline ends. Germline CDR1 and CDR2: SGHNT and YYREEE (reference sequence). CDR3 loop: CASSPDWRSNEKLFF. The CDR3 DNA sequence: TGTGCCAGCAGCCCCGACTGGCGGAGTAATGAAAAACTGTTTTTT. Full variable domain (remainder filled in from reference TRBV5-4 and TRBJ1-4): ETGVTQSPTHLIKTRGQQVTLRCSSQSGHNTVSWYQQALGQGPQFIFQYYREEENGRGNFPPRFSGLQFPNYSSELNVNALELDDSALYLCASSPDWRSNEKLFFGSGTQLSVL.

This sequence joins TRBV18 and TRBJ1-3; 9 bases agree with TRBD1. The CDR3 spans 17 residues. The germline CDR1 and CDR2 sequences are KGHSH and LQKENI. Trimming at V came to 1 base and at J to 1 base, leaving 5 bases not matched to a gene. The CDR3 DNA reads TGTGCCAGCTCACCACGACCGGACAGGGGTTCTGGAAACACCATATATTTT. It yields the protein CASSPRPDRGSGNTIYF.

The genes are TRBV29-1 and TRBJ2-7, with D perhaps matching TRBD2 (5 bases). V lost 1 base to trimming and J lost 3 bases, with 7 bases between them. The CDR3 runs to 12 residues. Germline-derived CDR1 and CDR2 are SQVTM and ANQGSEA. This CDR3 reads CSVEGRGYEQYF. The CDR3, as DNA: TGCAGCGTTGAAGGCCGGGGCTACGAGCAGTACTTC.

The CDR3 DNA reads TGTGCCAGCAACAGGGGGGGAGGCACTGAAGCTTTCTTT. Amino acids: CASNRGGGTEAFF. The rearrangement links TRBV6-1 to TRBJ1-1; 8 nucleotides align to TRBD1. This CDR3 contains 13 residues. Germline lookup yields CDR1 MNHNS and CDR2 SASEGT. V shed 7 bases and J 4 bases; nucleotides not matched to a gene: 5.

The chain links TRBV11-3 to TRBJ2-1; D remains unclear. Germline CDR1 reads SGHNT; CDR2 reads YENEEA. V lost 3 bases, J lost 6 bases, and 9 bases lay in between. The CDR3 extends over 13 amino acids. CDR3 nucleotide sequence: TGTGCCAGCAGCTTCAGCGCGGCCAATGAGCAGTTCTTC. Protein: CASSFSAANEQFF.

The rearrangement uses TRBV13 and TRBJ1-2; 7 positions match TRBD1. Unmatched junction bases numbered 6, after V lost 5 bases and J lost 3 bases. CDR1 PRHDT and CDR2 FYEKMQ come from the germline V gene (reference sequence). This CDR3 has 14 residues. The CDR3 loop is CASSPPQGDYGYTF. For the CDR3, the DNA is TGTGCCAGCAGCCCCCCGCAGGGGGACTATGGCTACACCTTC.